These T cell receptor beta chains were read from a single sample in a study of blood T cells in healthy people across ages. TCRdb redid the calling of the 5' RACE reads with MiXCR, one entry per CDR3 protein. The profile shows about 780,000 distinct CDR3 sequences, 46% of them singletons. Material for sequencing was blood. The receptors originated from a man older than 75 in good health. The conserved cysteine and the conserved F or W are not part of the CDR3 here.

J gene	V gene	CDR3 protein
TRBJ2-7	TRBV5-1	ASSRGGASGTYEQY
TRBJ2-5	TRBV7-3	ASSFTGGETQY
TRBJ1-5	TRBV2	ASSQDGGRQPQH
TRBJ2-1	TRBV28	ASSFWDAGSYNEQF
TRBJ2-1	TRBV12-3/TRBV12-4	ASRETSGNVDEQF
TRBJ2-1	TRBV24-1	ATSDCASGGYNEQF
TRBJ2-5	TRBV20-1	SASSLLAGNKQY
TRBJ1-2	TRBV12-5	ASGLTQEIYGYT
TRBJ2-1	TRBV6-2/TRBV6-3	ATGGPPLAGAHEQF
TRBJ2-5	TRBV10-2	ASSVTQY
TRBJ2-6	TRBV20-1	SAALQFDRHNVLT
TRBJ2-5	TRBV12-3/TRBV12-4	ASTTGGRGETQY
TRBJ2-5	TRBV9	ASSVGGFETQY
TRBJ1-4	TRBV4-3	ASSQGTTNEKLF
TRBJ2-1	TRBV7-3	ASSLSDTGEQF
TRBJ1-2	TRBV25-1	ASSAQSRVGGYT
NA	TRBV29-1	SVEWQGGETQY
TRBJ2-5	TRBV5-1	ASSLDVGQGQETQY
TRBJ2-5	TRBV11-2	ASTHPGKTETQY
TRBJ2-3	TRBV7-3	ASNLGYRADTQY
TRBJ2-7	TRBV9	ASSVDAGKQYEQY
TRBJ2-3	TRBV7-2	ASSTGLAGNTDTQY
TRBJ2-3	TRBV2	ASNQQGATDAQY
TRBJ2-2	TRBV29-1	SVGSTVNTGELF
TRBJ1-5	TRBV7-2	ASSLLADISNQPQH
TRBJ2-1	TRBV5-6	ASSWTSGRGYEQF
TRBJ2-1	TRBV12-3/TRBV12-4	ASRTTGGSYNEQF
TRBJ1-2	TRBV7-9	ASSSTGVFNYGYT
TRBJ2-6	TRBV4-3	ASSYVWTGGANVLT
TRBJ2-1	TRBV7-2	ASSEGSKGPGEQF
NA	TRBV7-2	ASRPGASGSNEQY
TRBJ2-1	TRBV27	ASSSPIVGGNNEQF
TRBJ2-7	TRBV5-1	ASSFTSGRYYEQY
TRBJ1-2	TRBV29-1	SVRDTLNYGYT
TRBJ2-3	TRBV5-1	ASSSTGDPDTQY
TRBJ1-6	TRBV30	AWSVRSLGVSPLH
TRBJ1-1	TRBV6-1	ASSGGLDTEAF